This T cell receptor beta chain is from a study of blood T cells in healthy people across ages. Notes on the study in general: Compared with aged donors, long-lived donors showed fewer expanded clones, suggesting selection. The donors' CMV status was not determined, possibly confounding changes in expanded clonotypes. Diversity figures derived from one million T cells were judged to underestimate the true value.

A sample-barcoded 5' primer and a J-beta primer mix were used in a second PCR of roughly 7 to 11 cycles. In TCRdb, the 5' RACE reads were re-called with MiXCR into one record per CDR3 protein. The sample shows 750,000 to 950,000 distinct CDR3 sequences, 50% to 65% of them seen only once. The individuals who served as donors were healthy Caucasians living in Russia, aged roughly 6 to 95. To note about this clonotype: Antigen specificity is unknown. This may be a read error: a much more frequent sequence differs by one nucleotide.

This receptor was taken from a man aged 80 or over in good health. Sequencing was done on a sample of blood.

Here the CDR3 DNA reads TGTGCCATGGGACTAGCGGTCTACGGGCAGTACTTC. This sequence encodes CAMGLAVYGQYF. This chain uses TRBV2 with TRBJ2-7; 11 bases map to TRBD2. CDR1 is SNHLY and CDR2 is FYNNEI in the germline V gene. The CDR3 contains 12 residues.